This T cell receptor (beta chain) was observed in a study of blood T cells in healthy people across ages. PCR was performed a second time for about 7 to 12 cycles using a sample-barcoded 5' primer and a J-beta primer mix. TCRdb passed the 5' RACE reads through MiXCR, listing each CDR3 protein once. The sample shows approximately 360,000 distinct CDR3 sequences, roughly half of them seen only once. This clonotype showed up just a few times. The CDR3 consists of 14 residues. V was trimmed by 2 bases and J by 7 bases, leaving 16 bases between them. Germline CDR1 reads SGHRS; CDR2 reads YFSETQ. The chain employs TRBV5-1 and TRBJ2-7; no clear D gene. The material sequenced was blood. The TCR originated in a man in his fifties or sixties in good health. The CDR3 loop reads CASSFLVGSQEQYF. The CDR3 nucleotides are TGCGCCAGCAGCTTCTTGGTCGGGTCCCAGGAGCAGTACTTC.